The rows below give T cell receptor beta chains drawn from one sample of a study of blood T cell repertoires in COVID-19. Here immunoSEQ multiplex PCR was the method, and the copy in TCRdb shows in-frame clones only, minus some. The sample contains tens of thousands of clones, approximately 89% of which appear only once. The sequenced material came from peripheral blood. Receptor source: a human donor in a cohort sampled during active COVID-19. Each CDR3 is given with its conserved first and last residue. Clone size is stated in some rows and not others, as once, few, many or a class when expanded.

V	size	J	CDR3
TRBV19	NA	TRBJ2-7	CASRPNYREGEQYF
TRBV5-1	NA	TRBJ1-6	CASSLGGSLGSPLHF
TRBV5-1	few	TRBJ1-1	CASSIDRGRTGAFF
TRBV4-2	few	TRBJ2-7	CASSRTGLASGYEQYF
TRBV7-9	NA	TRBJ2-5	CASSSTGGTMETQYF
TRBV7-2	NA	TRBJ2-4	CASSLAWGTGTNIQYF
TRBV6-5	NA	TRBJ1-1	CASTKAGVLPEAFF
TRBV27	NA	TRBJ2-1	CASRLAGGRRHKQFF
TRBV6-1	NA	TRBJ2-2	CASSESGGLAGAVGELFF
TRBV10-3	NA	TRBJ2-7	CAISEPGTGSTYEQYF
TRBV6-6	NA	TRBJ2-7	CASSYSSSGYEQYF
TRBV19	NA	TRBJ1-1	CASSIVGGGTEAFF
TRBV10-3	NA	TRBJ2-5	CAISDSSGGKQETQYF
TRBV7-3	NA	TRBJ1-5	CASSLRGGTDCNQPQHF
TRBV9	NA	TRBJ1-2	CASSAGDRVGGYTF
TRBV20-1	few	TRBJ1-1	CSATRDKRAFF
TRBV28	few	TRBJ1-5	CASSLGSVQPQHF
TRBV19	NA	TRBJ2-5	CASSIGDISGTQYF
TRBV7-8	NA	TRBJ1-5	CASREGTVLNQPQHF
TRBV3-1/TRBV3-2	NA	TRBJ2-1	CASSQRSGSHINEQFF
TRBV9	NA	TRBJ1-2	CASSPRQEGGNYGYTF
TRBV27	NA	TRBJ1-2	CASSRTDRVPGYTF
TRBV5-4	NA	TRBJ1-2	CASSLGGGRDYGYTF
TRBV5-1	NA	TRBJ1-3	CASSLGGGNTIYF
TRBV3-1/TRBV3-2	NA	TRBJ2-3	CASSPRDSGRDTQYF
TRBV18	NA	TRBJ2-1	CASSPGTGGISGEQFF
TRBV5-1	NA	TRBJ1-1	CASSPSPGDTEAFF
TRBV19	NA	TRBJ2-7	CASSPGTGYPYEQYF
TRBV4-3	NA	TRBJ1-6	CASSGGGGTPLHF
TRBV2	NA	TRBJ2-3	CASPTCGKYF
TRBV7-9	NA	TRBJ2-7	CASSLDGGRVPYEQYF
TRBV7-9	NA	TRBJ2-7	CASSLVPGPYEQYF
TRBV9	NA	TRBJ1-2	CASSLDSNGYTF
TRBV19	NA	TRBJ2-6	CASSLRGGAELRANVLTF
TRBV5-1	NA	TRBJ2-5	CASSPGTSGLRGLKGETQYF
TRBV11-2	NA	TRBJ2-7	CASSINSGSQNEQYF
TRBV12-3/TRBV12-4	NA	TRBJ2-5	CASSFGPEETQYF
TRBV7-2	NA	TRBJ2-2	CASSSDRVNTGELFF
TRBV28	NA	TRBJ1-2	CASSPRGFGYTF
TRBV12-3/TRBV12-4	NA	TRBJ2-5	CASRNSAETQYF
TRBV29-1	NA	TRBJ2-3	CSVVPGSTDTQYF
TRBV7-9	few	TRBJ2-7	CASSLEQGYEQYF
TRBV6-5	NA	TRBJ2-7	CASSYTQGKNEQYF
TRBV11-2	once	TRBJ1-1	CASSTQGAGTEAFF
TRBV5-4	NA	TRBJ2-7	CASSSPRLGAYEQYF
TRBV27	NA	TRBJ2-3	CASSLFASGRRDTQYF
TRBV11-2	once	TRBJ2-5	CASSWGGLQETQYF
TRBV19	NA	TRBJ2-1	CASSTGPGDYNEQFF
TRBV6-6	NA	TRBJ1-2	CASSYLDRGTYGYTF
TRBV7-2	few	TRBJ1-5	CASSFDQGTGPQHF
TRBV2	NA	TRBJ2-3	CASSQRDRVADTQYF
TRBV5-5	NA	TRBJ2-2	CASKGQGSSWVGAELFF
TRBV14	once	TRBJ2-7	CASSVTSVGEQYF
TRBV6-5	NA	TRBJ2-3	CASRLAGERTQYF
TRBV7-2	NA	TRBJ2-7	CASSLEGKRSYEQYF
TRBV2	NA	TRBJ1-1	CASERRVGYTEAFF
TRBV6-5	NA	TRBJ1-3	CASSYSRDRGNTIYF
TRBV6-6	NA	TRBJ2-3	CASSPTSGGSTDTQYF
TRBV4-1	NA	TRBJ1-5	CASSQIPLLDRGGNQPQHF
TRBV3-1/TRBV3-2	NA	TRBJ2-7	CASSQDRSGPQYF